This record looks at one TCR beta chain sequence and its context. Original analysis: Estimation of nucleated cell counts relied on the amplification of reference gene primers. Produced via immunoSEQ multiplex PCR; TCRdb's table is partial and in-frame only. The D gene and trimming were derived from the DNA, and the V and J assignments and clone size from that table. The sample includes over 45,000 clones, about four fifths of them seen just once. V was clipped by 5 bases and J by 5 bases; unmatched bases: 4. Germline V gene sequence: CDR1 MNHEY, CDR2 SMNVEV (reference sequence). This CDR3 has 14 amino acids. This record comes from a study of blood T cell repertoires in COVID-19. Study-wide context: The study drew acute and convalescent COVID-19 samples from the United States, Italy and Spain. In each case, the material was cDNA or gDNA derived from T cells, B-cell-depleted T cells, or PBMCs.

The sequenced sample was peripheral blood. The TCR originated in a human donor in a cohort sampled during active or convalescent COVID-19. The rearrangement links TRBV27 to TRBJ2-2; 8 nucleotides line up with TRBD1. The CDR3 is CASSLGQATGELFF. In DNA form, the CDR3 reads TGTGCCAGCAGTCTGGGACAGGCGACCGGGGAGCTGTTTTTT.